At least ten counts were recorded for the clone carrying this T cell receptor (beta chain). Its antigen is not identified. MiXCR was run by TCRdb on the reads, yielding one entry per CDR3 protein. The sample lists about 130,000 distinct CDR3 sequences; about 31% were seen once. The V gene lost 3 bases and the J gene lost 0 bases, with 8 bases spanning the gap. CDR3 length: 14 amino acids. This sample was included in a study of T cell repertoires in cytomegalovirus infection. Study in general: An indication of both CMV infection and matching HLA type came from public TCR beta signatures. General study results and limits: There were HLA-C-restricted CMV-specific TCR beta clonotypes dominating the ex vivo response.

The sequencing here drew on CD8+ T cells from cultured PBMCs, taken from culture after CMV antigen stimulation. The clonotype was recovered from a human donor in good health (CMV status not recorded). Some clones in this sample may be carry-over from other donors' samples. The chain is built from TRBV12-3 or TRBV12-4 and TRBJ1-1; tentatively, D is TRBD1 (5 bases). Here the CDR3 reads CASSFQQVNTEAFF. The DNA of the CDR3 is TGTGCCAGCAGTTTCCAACAGGTGAACACTGAAGCTTTCTTT.